These T cell receptor beta chains were read from a single sample in a study of vaccination effects on CD4 cells after COVID-19. TCRdb's copy holds only in-frame clones and misses some; the assay was immunoSEQ multiplex PCR. The sample contains tens of thousands of clones, about 73% of which appear only once. These receptors' antigens are unknown. Sequenced material: CD4+ T cells from PBMCs cultured without peptide, taken before COVID-19 vaccination. Every receptor here comes from a human donor who received a COVID-19 vaccine. Both conserved end residues are part of each CDR3. Fields, in order: V gene, D gene, J gene, clone size, CDR3 protein, CDR3 DNA. A D gene is named only where the DNA matches it firmly. Some rows have no size entry. The others give once, few or many, or a class for an expanded clone.

TRBV6-2/TRBV6-3	TRBD2	TRBJ2-2	few	CASSSGGARELFF	TGTGCCAGCAGTAGCGGGGGGGCGCGGGAGCTGTTTTTT
TRBV5-4	.	TRBJ2-5	few	CASNPWGRETQYF	TGTGCCAGCAACCCTTGGGGTCGTGAGACCCAGTACTTC
TRBV30	.	TRBJ1-2	few	CAWSATTGPQGYTF	TGTGCCTGGAGCGCAACGACAGGACCTCAGGGCTACACCTTC
TRBV5-4	.	TRBJ2-7	.	CASSSGREQYF	TGTGCCAGCAGCTCCGGTCGCGAGCAGTACTTC
TRBV6-6	.	TRBJ1-1	once	CASTREYEAFF	TGTGCCAGCACCCGAGAGTACGAAGCTTTCTTT
TRBV27	.	TRBJ1-3	.	CASSSGMNSGNTIYF	TGTGCCAGCAGTTCCGGGATGAACTCTGGAAACACCATATATTTT
TRBV30	TRBD1	TRBJ2-3	.	CAWSVGRGRTDTQYF	TGTGCCTGGAGTGTAGGCAGGGGGCGTACAGATACGCAGTATTTT
TRBV2	.	TRBJ2-5	once	CASNLGTGETQYF	TGTGCCAGCAACCTCGGGACGGGGGAGACCCAGTACTTC
TRBV5-4	.	TRBJ1-6	.	CASSLGGTDSPLHF	TGTGCCAGCAGCTTGGGAGGGACGGATTCACCCCTCCACTTT
TRBV5-1	.	TRBJ2-7	.	CASSLGGRGEQYF	TGCGCCAGCAGCCTGGGGGGGCGAGGGGAGCAGTACTTC
TRBV19	TRBD1	TRBJ1-1	.	CASSSTGGTEAFF	TGTGCCAGTAGTAGCACAGGGGGCACTGAAGCTTTCTTT
TRBV11-2	.	TRBJ2-5	.	CASSLGVVPGAQYF	TGTGCCAGCAGCTTGGGTGTAGTCCCTGGGGCCCAGTACTTC
TRBV7-8	.	TRBJ1-4	.	CVSSLEGIGVEKLFF	TGTGTCAGCAGCTTAGAAGGGATTGGGGTCGAAAAACTGTTTTTT
TRBV5-1	TRBD2	TRBJ2-1	.	CASIREAGGLANEQFF	TGCGCCAGCATCCGTGAAGCGGGGGGACTAGCCAATGAGCAGTTCTTC
TRBV6-5	.	TRBJ1-6	.	CASRLDNSPLHF	TGTGCCAGCAGATTAGATAATTCACCCCTCCACTTT
TRBV7-9	.	TRBJ2-7	.	CASSRGLTKVDEQYF	TGTGCCAGCAGCCGGGGACTGACAAAAGTAGACGAGCAGTACTTC
TRBV7-9	.	TRBJ2-7	.	CASSLGFYEQYF	TGTGCCAGCAGCTTAGGATTTTACGAGCAGTACTTC
TRBV5-8	.	TRBJ1-2	.	CASGPQDSENYGYTF	TGTGCCAGCGGCCCTCAAGACAGTGAGAACTATGGCTACACCTTC
TRBV4-3	.	TRBJ1-6	few	CASSQEVSYNSPLHF	TGCGCCAGCAGCCAAGAGGTCTCGTATAATTCACCCCTCCACTTT
TRBV19	.	TRBJ2-1	.	CASRRGFNEQFF	TGTGCCAGTCGTAGGGGTTTTAATGAGCAGTTCTTC
TRBV19	.	TRBJ1-4	.	CATEALPGEKLFF	TGTGCCACCGAGGCTCTGCCGGGGGAAAAACTGTTTTTT
TRBV27	TRBD2	TRBJ2-2	.	CASSFTTRPAGLIAGELFF	TGTGCCAGCAGTTTCACGACTCGCCCAGCGGGACTAATAGCCGGGGAGCTGTTTTTT
TRBV6-5	.	TRBJ1-2	.	CASSYDTTNYGYTF	TGTGCCAGCAGTTACGACACAACTAACTATGGCTACACCTTC
TRBV9	.	TRBJ2-5	.	CASSVGTTRETQYF	TGTGCCAGCAGCGTCGGGACCACACGGGAGACCCAGTACTTC
TRBV27	TRBD2	TRBJ2-7	.	CARTGTSGGPVYEQYF	TGTGCCAGAACCGGGACTAGCGGGGGCCCGGTCTACGAGCAGTACTTC
TRBV5-1	.	TRBJ1-5	few	CASSPTQGSEPQHF	TGCGCCAGCAGCCCAACACAGGGATCGGAGCCCCAGCATTTT
TRBV19	.	TRBJ1-5	.	CASSIENNQPQHF	TGTGCCAGTAGTATAGAGAACAATCAGCCCCAGCATTTT
TRBV7-2	TRBD1	TRBJ2-7	.	CASSPRDRAWEQYF	TGTGCCAGCAGCCCCCGGGACAGGGCTTGGGAGCAGTACTTC
TRBV30	.	TRBJ1-3	.	CARSTGRASGNTIYF	TGTGCCCGATCGACCGGGAGAGCCTCTGGAAACACCATATATTTT
TRBV5-1	.	TRBJ2-5	.	CASSFGSTETQYF	TGCGCCAGCAGCTTCGGGAGTACGGAGACCCAGTACTTC
TRBV3-1/TRBV3-2	TRBD1	TRBJ1-1	few	CASSQGTGGLEAFF	TGTGCCAGCAGCCAAGGTACAGGGGGCTTGGAAGCTTTCTTT
TRBV4-2	TRBD2	TRBJ2-7	.	CASSPRGGDYEQYF	TGTGCCAGCAGCCCTCGGGGAGGGGACTACGAGCAGTACTTC
TRBV5-1	TRBD1	TRBJ1-1	.	CATGTGEWDTEAFF	TGCGCCACAGGGACAGGGGAGTGGGACACTGAAGCTTTCTTT
TRBV9	.	TRBJ1-4	.	CASSGTGGGEKLFF	TGTGCCAGCAGCGGTACAGGCGGGGGCGAAAAACTGTTTTTT
TRBV5-1	.	TRBJ2-5	.	CASSLWGREETQYF	TGCGCCAGCAGCTTGTGGGGCAGGGAGGAGACCCAGTACTTC
TRBV4-3	TRBD1	TRBJ2-7	.	CASSPGQGASDEQYF	TGCGCCAGCAGCCCAGGACAGGGGGCGTCGGACGAGCAGTACTTC
TRBV5-5	.	TRBJ1-4	.	CASSLEPTNEKLFF	TGTGCCAGCAGCTTGGAACCAACTAATGAAAAACTGTTTTTT
TRBV7-8	.	TRBJ1-1	few	CASSLVAGMGEAFF	TGTGCCAGCAGCTTAGTGGCAGGGATGGGTGAAGCTTTCTTT
TRBV6-5	.	TRBJ1-4	few	CASSYSPSTNEKLFF	TGTGCCAGCAGTTACTCCCCCTCCACGAATGAAAAACTGTTTTTT
TRBV3-1/TRBV3-2	.	TRBJ1-1	.	CASSPRDKGNTEAFF	TGTGCCAGCAGCCCGCGGGACAAAGGCAACACTGAAGCTTTCTTT
TRBV7-9	TRBD1	TRBJ2-1	.	CASTVPDRAYNEQFF	TGTGCCAGCACTGTCCCAGACAGGGCCTACAATGAGCAGTTCTTC
TRBV3-1/TRBV3-2	TRBD2	TRBJ2-7	.	CASSPRLAHYEQYF	TGTGCCAGCAGCCCCCGACTAGCCCACTACGAGCAGTACTTC